The TCR beta chain under discussion was sequenced for a study of shared clonotypes between healthy human individuals. Study-wide points: Sequencing of the sorted subsets was shown by rarefaction to be incomplete despite large depth. Collection of samples was limited to blood; tissue repertoires likely differ. Among non-shared clonotypes, generation probabilities were lower than among those shared by all four donors.

For this clone: What it binds is unknown.

Each PCR replicate from the sorted subsets contained around 200 ng DNA, which is roughly 33,000 T cell genomes. Assay used: immunoSEQ multiplex PCR; TCRdb lists only in-frame clones, some missing. The top ten clones hold roughly 0.36% of a sample with about 2.4 million clones, approximately 93% of them seen once. CDR3 length: 16 residues. Trimming cost V 0 bases and J 3 bases, with 15 bases left between them. Germline values: CDR1 LGHNA, CDR2 YSLEER. This TCR was recovered from a man younger than 35 in good health. Some clones in this sample may be carry-over from other donors' samples. This chain connects TRBV4-3 to TRBJ2-7; a weak D match, TRBD1 (5 bases). The sample taken for sequencing was naive CD4+ T cells from PBMCs. Subset specified: CD45RA+ positively selected. CDR3 protein: CASSQDSAGSVYEQYF. For the CDR3, the DNA is TGCGCCAGCAGCCAAGACAGCGCAGGGTCGGTCTACGAGCAGTACTTC.